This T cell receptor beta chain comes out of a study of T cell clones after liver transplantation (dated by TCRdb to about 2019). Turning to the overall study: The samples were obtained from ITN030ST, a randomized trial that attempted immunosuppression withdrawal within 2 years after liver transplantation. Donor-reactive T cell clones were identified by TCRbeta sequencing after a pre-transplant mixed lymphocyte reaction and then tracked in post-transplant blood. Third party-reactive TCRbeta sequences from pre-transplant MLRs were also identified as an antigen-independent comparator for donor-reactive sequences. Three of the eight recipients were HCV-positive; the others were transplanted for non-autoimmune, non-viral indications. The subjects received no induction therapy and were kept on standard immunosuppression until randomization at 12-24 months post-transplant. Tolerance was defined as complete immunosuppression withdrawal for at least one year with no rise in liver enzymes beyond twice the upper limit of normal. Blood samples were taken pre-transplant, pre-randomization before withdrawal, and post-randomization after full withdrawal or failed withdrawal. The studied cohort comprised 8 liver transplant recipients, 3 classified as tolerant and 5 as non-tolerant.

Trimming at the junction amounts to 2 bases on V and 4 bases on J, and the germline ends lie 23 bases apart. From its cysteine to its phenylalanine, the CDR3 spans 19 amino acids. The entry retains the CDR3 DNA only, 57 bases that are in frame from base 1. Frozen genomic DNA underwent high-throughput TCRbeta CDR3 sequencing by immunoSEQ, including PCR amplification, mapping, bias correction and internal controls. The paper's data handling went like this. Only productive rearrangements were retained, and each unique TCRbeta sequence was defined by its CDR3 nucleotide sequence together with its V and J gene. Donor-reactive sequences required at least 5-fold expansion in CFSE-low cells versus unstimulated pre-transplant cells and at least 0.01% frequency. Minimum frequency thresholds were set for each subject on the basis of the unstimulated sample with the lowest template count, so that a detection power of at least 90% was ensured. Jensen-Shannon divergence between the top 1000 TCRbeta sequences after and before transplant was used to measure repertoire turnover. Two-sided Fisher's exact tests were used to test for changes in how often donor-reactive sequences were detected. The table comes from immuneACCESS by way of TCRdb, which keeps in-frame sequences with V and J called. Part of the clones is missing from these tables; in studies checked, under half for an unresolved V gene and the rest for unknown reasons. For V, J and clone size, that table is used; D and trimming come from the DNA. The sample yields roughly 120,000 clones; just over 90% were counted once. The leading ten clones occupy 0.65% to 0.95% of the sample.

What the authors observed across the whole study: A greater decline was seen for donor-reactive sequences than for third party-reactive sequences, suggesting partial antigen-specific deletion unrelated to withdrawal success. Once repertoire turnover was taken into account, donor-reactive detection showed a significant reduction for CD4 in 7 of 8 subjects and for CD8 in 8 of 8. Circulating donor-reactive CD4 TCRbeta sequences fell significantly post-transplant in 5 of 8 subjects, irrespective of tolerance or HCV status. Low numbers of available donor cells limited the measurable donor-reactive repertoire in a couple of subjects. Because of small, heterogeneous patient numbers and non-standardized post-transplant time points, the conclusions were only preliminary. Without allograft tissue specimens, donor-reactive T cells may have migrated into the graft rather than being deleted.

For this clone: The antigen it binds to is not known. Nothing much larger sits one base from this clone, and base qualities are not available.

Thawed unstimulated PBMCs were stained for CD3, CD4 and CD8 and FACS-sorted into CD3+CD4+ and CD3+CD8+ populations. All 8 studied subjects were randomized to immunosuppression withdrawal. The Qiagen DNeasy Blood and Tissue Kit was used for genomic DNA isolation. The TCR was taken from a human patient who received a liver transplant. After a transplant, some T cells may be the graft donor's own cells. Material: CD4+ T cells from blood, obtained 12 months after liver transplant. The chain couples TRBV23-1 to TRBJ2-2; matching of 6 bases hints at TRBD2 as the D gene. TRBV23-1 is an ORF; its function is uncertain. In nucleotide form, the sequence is TGCGCCAGCAGTCAAAATCCTCTCTCGGGCCTCGGGAGCACCGGGGAGCTGTTTTTT. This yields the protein CASSQNPLSGLGSTGELFF.